The entry that follows covers one T cell receptor beta chain sequence. With V trimmed by 4 bases and J by 7 bases, 12 bases remained unmatched. The germline V gene has CDR1 SQVTM and CDR2 ANQGSEA. This CDR3 has 15 amino acids. The data derive from a study of CD8+CD57+ T cells in acquired aplastic anemia. TCR beta VDJ and CDR3 profiles were obtained from a genomic DNA template. MiXCR was run by TCRdb on the reads, yielding one entry per CDR3 protein. The table records 350,000 to 450,000 distinct CDR3 sequences, around 72% of them present only once. Sequencing was carried out using sorted CD4+, CD8+, or CD8+CD57+ T cells (not recorded which) from PBMCs. The chain carries TRBV29-1 and TRBJ1-1; 10 positions agree with TRBD1. The TCR sequence derives from a human donor in good health, serving as a control. The CDR3 nucleotides read TGCAGCGTTGTACCTCCGTGGACAGGGGGTGGTGAAGCTTTCTTT. It yields the protein CSVVPPWTGGGEAFF.